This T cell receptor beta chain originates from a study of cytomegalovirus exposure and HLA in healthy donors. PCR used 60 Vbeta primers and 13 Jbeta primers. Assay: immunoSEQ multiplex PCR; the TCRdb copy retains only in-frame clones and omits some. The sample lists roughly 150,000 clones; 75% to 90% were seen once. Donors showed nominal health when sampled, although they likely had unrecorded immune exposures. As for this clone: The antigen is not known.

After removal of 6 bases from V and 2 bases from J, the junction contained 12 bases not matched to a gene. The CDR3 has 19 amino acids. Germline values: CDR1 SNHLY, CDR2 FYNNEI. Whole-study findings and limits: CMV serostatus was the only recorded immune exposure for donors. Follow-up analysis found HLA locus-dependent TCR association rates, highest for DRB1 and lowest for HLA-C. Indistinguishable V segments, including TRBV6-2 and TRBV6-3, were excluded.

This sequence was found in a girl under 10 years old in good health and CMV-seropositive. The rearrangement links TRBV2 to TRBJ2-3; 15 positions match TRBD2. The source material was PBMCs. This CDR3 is CASRAPGLAGGLNTDTQYF. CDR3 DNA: TGTGCCAGCAGGGCCCCCGGACTAGCGGGAGGGCTAAACACAGATACGCAGTATTTT.